The next 8 T cell receptor beta chains were all read from a single sample in a study of cytomegalovirus exposure and HLA in healthy donors (dated by TCRdb to 2016 to 2017). Receptors were amplified or captured by the immunoSEQ multiplex PCR assay. This immuneACCESS table, as held by TCRdb, lists in-frame sequences with V and J called but not all clones. Of the missing ones, under half trace to an unresolved V gene in checked studies; the others have no known cause. The sample contains some 240,000 clones, approximately 87% of them found a single time. 5.5% to 6.5% of the sample comes from the top ten. The sequenced sample consisted of PBMCs. These receptors were obtained from a young woman in good health and CMV-seronegative.

The genes are TRBV29-1 and TRBJ2-1; TRBD2 aligns across 7 bases. Germline CDR1 and CDR2: SQVTM and ANQGSEA. The CDR3 runs 14 residues. The trim removed 4 bases at V and 3 bases at J, leaving 6 bases unmatched. CDR3 protein: CSVATSGIYNEQFF. CDR3 in DNA: TGCAGCGTTGCGACAAGCGGGATCTACAATGAGCAGTTCTTC.

This clone has just a few counts. Written as DNA, the CDR3 is TGTGCCAGCAGGATACCCACCGGGACTGAAGCTTTCTTT. This encodes CASRIPTGTEAFF. The chain uses TRBV6-6 and TRBJ1-1; unclear D gene. Germline assignment: CDR1 MNHNY and CDR2 SVGAGI (reference sequence). This CDR3 has 13 amino acids. V was cut by 6 bases and J by 5 bases, with 13 bases left in between.

This clone appeared a few times. V gene TRBV2 combines with J gene TRBJ2-1; D gene uncertain. From germline, CDR1 is SNHLY and CDR2 FYNNEI. This CDR3 has 12 residues. V lost 10 bases to trimming and J lost 9 bases, with 16 bases between them. The CDR3 region is CANAALSSEQFF. The CDR3 region has the DNA TGTGCCAACGCGGCTCTGAGTTCTGAGCAGTTCTTC.

The rearrangement uses TRBV19 and TRBJ2-7; a weak D match, TRBD1 (6 bases). V lost 5 bases and J 1 base, leaving 12 bases between the germline ends. Germline V CDR1 and CDR2: LNHDA, SQIVND (reference sequence). The length of the CDR3 is 14 residues. The DNA of the CDR3 is TGTGCCAGTAGTGAACAGGGAGAGTCCTACGAGCAGTACTTC. Protein sequence: CASSEQGESYEQYF. Based on the CDR3 plus reference TRBV19 and TRBJ2-7, the full variable domain is DGGITQSPKYLFRKEGQNVTLSCEQNLNHDAMYWYRQDPGQGLRLIYYSQIVNDFQKGDIAEGYSVSREKKESFPLTVTSAQKNPTAFYLCASSEQGESYEQYFGPGTRLTVT.

The CDR3 sequence: CASSSSPGTPEQYF. The CDR3 coding sequence is TGTGCCAGCAGCTCCTCCCCCGGGACACCTGAGCAGTACTTC. The chain has TRBV11-1 and TRBJ2-7; D possibly corresponds to TRBD1 (6 bases). Germline V gene sequence: CDR1 SGHAT, CDR2 FQDESV (reference sequence). This CDR3 comprises 14 residues. The ends were cut back, 4 bases at V and 7 bases at J, with 17 bases in the middle.

The V gene is TRBV19, the J gene TRBJ2-7; TRBD1 matches at 7 bases. Looked up from germline, CDR1 is LNHDA and CDR2 is SQIVND (reference sequence). CDR3 size: 14 residues. V gave up 5 bases and J gave up 2 bases; unmatched junction bases: 6. CDR3 sequence reads: CASSPAGTAYEQYF. The CDR3 DNA reads TGTGCCAGTAGTCCCGCCGGGACAGCCTACGAGCAGTACTTC. Full variable domain (remainder filled in from reference TRBV19 and TRBJ2-7): DGGITQSPKYLFRKEGQNVTLSCEQNLNHDAMYWYRQDPGQGLRLIYYSQIVNDFQKGDIAEGYSVSREKKESFPLTVTSAQKNPTAFYLCASSPAGTAYEQYFGPGTRLTVT.

Only one count was recorded for this clone. This same CDR3 is encoded by further DNA sequences in the sample. The chain joins TRBV7-9 to TRBJ1-5; possible D gene TRBD1, 6 bases. CDR1 SEHNR and CDR2 FQNEAQ come from the germline V gene (reference sequence). The CDR3 totals 14 residues. Trimming pared 3 bases from V and 0 bases from J, leaving 6 bases between. The CDR3: CASSLDSSNQPQHF. In DNA form, the CDR3 reads TGTGCCAGCAGCTTGGACAGTAGCAATCAGCCCCAGCATTTT.

V gene TRBV2 combines with J gene TRBJ2-1, with 11 bases aligning to TRBD2. V dropped 5 bases and J dropped 4; count of bases not matched to a gene: 4. CDR3 length: 15 residues. The germline CDR1 and CDR2 sequences are SNHLY and FYNNEI. The CDR3 reads CASSSSGRFYNEQFF. CDR3 coding DNA: TGTGCCAGCAGTTCTAGCGGGAGGTTTTACAATGAGCAGTTCTTC.